The 26 T cell receptor beta chains in this list originate from one sample, sequenced in a study of T cell changes during pregnancy in multiple sclerosis. This table comes from immunoSEQ multiplex PCR, and its TCRdb copy is limited to in-frame clones, with some not included. The sample gives 59,000 or so clones, about 90% of which show up once; about 2.9% is in the top ten. Sample: peripheral blood, taken in the third trimester of pregnancy. These TCRs come from a female donor in good health, enrolled as a control in a pregnancy study.

In its sample, this clone was seen once. CDR3 sequence (DNA): TGTGCCAGTACCTTGAATCGATCCGGGACAGGGGGCTCCCATAGCAATCAGCCCCAGCATTTT. Translating gives CASTLNRSGTGGSHSNQPQHF. J is TRBJ1-5 and V is TRBV19, with 12 bases matching TRBD1. V lost 7 bases to trimming and J lost 0 bases; unmatched junction nucleotides: 19. The CDR3 contains 21 residues. The V gene's germline CDR1 is LNHDA and CDR2 SQIVND (reference sequence).

The rearrangement uses TRBV19 and TRBJ1-1, with D possibly TRBD1 on 6 matching bases. The germline V gene encodes CDR1 LNHDA and CDR2 SQIVND (reference sequence). V was trimmed by 4 bases and J by 5 bases, leaving 17 bases between them. The CDR3 extends over 15 amino acids. CDR3: CASSTNRAGVTEAFF. DNA of the CDR3: TGTGCCAGTAGTACGAACAGGGCCGGAGTGACTGAAGCTTTCTTT.

The V gene is TRBV9, the J gene TRBJ2-3; a possible D gene is TRBD2 (6 bases). Trimming shortened V by 0 bases and J by 0 bases, and 8 bases separated the two germline ends. The CDR3 has 15 amino acids. Germline V gives CDR1 SGDLS, CDR2 YYNGEE. CDR3 loop: CASSVAGLSTDTQYF. CDR3 in DNA: TGTGCCAGCAGCGTAGCGGGACTTAGCACAGATACGCAGTATTTT.

The rearrangement uses TRBV6-5 and TRBJ1-1, with 9 bases fitting TRBD1. The CDR3 covers 13 residues. From germline, CDR1 is MNHEY and CDR2 SVGAGI. Trimming removed 10 bases from V and 1 base from J; junction bases left unmatched: 4. CDR3 in DNA: TGTGCCACAAACAGGGGGCGGAACACTGAAGCTTTCTTT. Encoded protein: CATNRGRNTEAFF.

The chain links TRBV2 to TRBJ2-1; TRBD2 matches 16 bases. V was pared by 7 bases and J by 14 bases, with 8 bases of the junction left unmatched. Germline V gives CDR1 SNHLY, CDR2 FYNNEI. CDR3 length: 14 residues. CDR3 in DNA: TGTGCCAGCAAGCCGGGACTAGCGGGAGGGCGGAAGTTCTTC. It encodes CASKPGLAGGRKFF. Full variable domain (remainder filled in from reference TRBV2 and TRBJ2-1): EPEVTQTPSHQVTQMGQEVILRCVPISNHLYFYWYRQILGQKVEFLVSFYNNEISEKSEIFDDQFSVERPDGSNFTLKIRSTKLEDSAMYFCASKPGLAGGRKFFGPGTRLTVL.

The chain couples TRBV18 to TRBJ2-7; TRBD1 matches at 8 bases. The junction had 4 bases not matched to a gene; V was cut back by 3 bases and J by 0 bases. Germline V gene data show CDR1 as KGHSH and CDR2 as LQKENI. The CDR3 loop spans 15 amino acids. The chain's CDR3 is CASSPPGTGSYEQYF. The CDR3 bases are TGTGCCAGCTCACCTCCCGGGACAGGCTCCTACGAGCAGTACTTC.

The rearrangement links TRBV18 to TRBJ2-1, with TRBD2 identical over 12 bases. There are 15 residues in the CDR3. J gave up 7 bases and V 3 bases, and 4 bases lay outside the gene matches. Germline V gene data show CDR1 as KGHSH and CDR2 as LQKENI. CDR3 DNA: TGTGCCAGCTCACCCTCTAGCGGGGGGGCGAATGAGCAGTTCTTC. Translating it yields CASSPSSGGANEQFF. The full variable domain, completed using reference TRBV18 and TRBJ2-1, is NAGVMQNPRHLVRRRGQEARLRCSPMKGHSHVYWYRQLPEEGLKFMVYLQKENIIDESGMPKERFSAEFPKEGPSILRIQQVVRGDSAAYFCASSPSSGGANEQFFGPGTRLTVL.

J is TRBJ2-7 and V is TRBV13; 8 nucleotides agree with TRBD2. V dropped 0 bases and J dropped 5; count of bases not matched to a gene: 6. Germline-derived CDR1 and CDR2 are PRHDT and FYEKMQ (reference sequence). This CDR3 has 15 amino acids. The CDR3 is CASSLGLSGSNEQYF. The CDR3 DNA follows: TGTGCCAGCAGCTTAGGCCTAAGCGGGAGTAACGAGCAGTACTTC.

The gene calls are TRBV5-6 and TRBJ1-3; the D gene is possibly TRBD1 (5 bases). V lost 0 bases, J lost 7 bases, and 11 bases lay in between. The CDR3 runs to 14 residues. CDR1 and CDR2 (germline): SGHDT, YYEEEE. For the CDR3, the DNA is TGTGCCAGCAGCTTGGGGGGCGGGGCGAACACCATATATTTT. It translates to CASSLGGGANTIYF.

The V call is TRBV5-4, the J call TRBJ2-7, with D possibly matching TRBD1 (5 bases). Germline lookup yields CDR1 SGHNT and CDR2 YYREEE (reference sequence). This CDR3 is 13 amino acids long. V dropped 10 bases and J dropped 3 bases, with 17 bases sitting between them. The CDR3 nucleotides are TGTGCCTGCGCTGACAGTGGAATCTACGAGCAGTACTTC. Protein product: CACADSGIYEQYF.

This clone was seen a single time. The rearrangement uses TRBV6-5 and TRBJ1-2; 9 bases agree with TRBD1. CDR1 and CDR2 (germline): MNHEY, SVGAGI. V trimming: 0 bases; J trimming: 5 bases; junction bases outside the gene matches: 4. The CDR3 spans 15 residues. CDR3 loop: CASSYSTGGYYGYTF. The CDR3 DNA sequence: TGTGCCAGCAGTTACTCGACAGGGGGATATTATGGCTACACCTTC.

The V call is TRBV7-9, the J call TRBJ2-2, with TRBD2 matching over 9 bases. The CDR3 runs 17 residues. The junction had 13 bases not matched to a gene; V was cut back by 5 bases and J by 6 bases. CDR1 and CDR2 (germline): SEHNR, FQNEAQ (reference sequence). The CDR3 DNA is TGTGCCAGCAGCGGGGGCCCGAGCGGGAGGATCCCCGGGGAGCTGTTTTTT. This sequence encodes CASSGGPSGRIPGELFF.

The V gene is TRBV10-3, the J gene TRBJ2-3, with TRBD1 matching over 9 bases. Germline V gene sequence: CDR1 ENHRY, CDR2 SYGVKD. The V and J ends lost 6 bases and 0 bases, in that order; junction bases with no gene match: 7. This CDR3 region has 16 residues. The CDR3 DNA is TGTGCCATCAGGCCCGGACAGGGGTACAGCACAGATACGCAGTATTTT. As protein: CAIRPGQGYSTDTQYF.

This rearrangement joins TRBV7-2 to TRBJ1-1; TRBD1 might be the D (6 bases). CDR3 length: 14 residues. V lost 4 bases and J lost 6, with 15 bases in between. Germline V gene sequence: CDR1 SGHTA, CDR2 FQGNSA. The CDR3 DNA reads as TGTGCCAGCAGCTCCCACAACAGGGACGCTGAAGCTTTCTTT. This codes for CASSSHNRDAEAFF.

The V and J genes are TRBV19 and TRBJ2-5, with D perhaps matching TRBD2 (5 bases). Germline-derived CDR1 and CDR2 are LNHDA and SQIVND (reference sequence). CDR3 length: 14 amino acids. V lost 1 base to trimming and J lost 4 bases, with 10 bases between them. CDR3: CASSIGLDLETQYF. The CDR3 DNA sequence: TGTGCCAGTAGTATAGGACTGGACTTAGAGACCCAGTACTTC.

This CDR3 is CASSVESVSTGELFF. Written as DNA, the CDR3 is TGTGCCAGCAGCGTAGAAAGCGTGAGCACCGGGGAGCTGTTTTTT. This chain joins TRBV9 and TRBJ2-2; D unclear. CDR3 length equals 15 residues. Looked up from germline, CDR1 is SGDLS and CDR2 is YYNGEE. V lost 0 bases and J 4 bases, leaving 10 bases between the germline ends.

This sequence joins TRBV4-2 and TRBJ2-6; possible D gene TRBD1, 5 bases. CDR3 size: 18 residues. Germline V lookup: CDR1 LGHNA, CDR2 YNFKEQ. The germline V and J ends were trimmed by 1 base and 1 base, with 14 bases remaining between them. CDR3 residues: CASSQVRGRLSGANVLTF. CDR3 coding DNA: TGTGCCAGCAGCCAAGTAAGGGGCCGACTTTCTGGGGCCAACGTCCTGACTTTC.

In DNA form, the CDR3 reads TGCAGCGTTGAAGAGGGAGCTGGTCAGCCCCAGCATTTT. Translation gives CSVEEGAGQPQHF. V gene TRBV29-1 combines with J gene TRBJ1-5; no reliable D call. The CDR3 runs 13 residues. Germline assignment: CDR1 SQVTM and CDR2 ANQGSEA. V was trimmed by 0 bases and J by 6 bases, leaving 9 bases between them. Using reference TRBV29-1 and TRBJ1-5 for the parts outside the CDR3, the full variable domain is SAVISQKPSRDICQRGTSLTIQCQVDSQVTMMFWYRQQPGQSLTLIATANQGSEATYESGFVIDKFPISRPNLTFSTLTVSNMSPEDSSIYLCSVEEGAGQPQHFGDGTRLSIL.

This chain connects TRBV6-5 to TRBJ1-1; no reliable D call. V dropped 0 bases and J dropped 5 bases, with 10 bases sitting between them. Germline CDR1 and CDR2: MNHEY and SVGAGI. The CDR3 has 14 residues. The CDR3 loop reads CASSYSARITEAFF. The DNA for the CDR3 is TGTGCCAGCAGTTACTCGGCTCGAATAACTGAAGCTTTCTTT.

This chain uses TRBV18 with TRBJ2-6; D possibly corresponds to TRBD2 (5 bases). Trimming took off 0 bases at V and 1 base at J, with 10 bases between the two ends. The germline gives CDR1 KGHSH, CDR2 LQKENI. This CDR3 contains 17 residues. For the CDR3, the DNA is TGTGCCAGCTCACCACCGTTTCGGGGTTCTGGGGCCAACGTCCTGACTTTC. Its protein product is CASSPPFRGSGANVLTF.

The chain uses TRBV7-2 and TRBJ2-3, with TRBD2 as a possible D gene (6 bases). CDR1 and CDR2 from the germline V gene are SGHTA and FQGNSA. There are 17 residues in the CDR3. The V gene lost 2 bases and the J gene lost 3 bases, with 18 bases spanning the gap. The CDR3 nucleotides are TGTGCCAGCAGCTTACGCCCCGGGAGTCCTGCGACAGATACGCAGTATTTT. Residues: CASSLRPGSPATDTQYF.

The CDR3 sequence: CASSLARDNSNYGYTF. DNA for the CDR3: TGTGCCAGCAGCTTAGCCAGGGACAATTCTAACTATGGCTACACCTTC. The chain carries TRBV7-2 and TRBJ1-2, with D tentatively TRBD1 (6 bases). CDR1 and CDR2 from the germline V gene are SGHTA and FQGNSA. The CDR3 has 16 amino acids. V was trimmed by 0 bases and J by 0 bases, leaving 11 bases between them.

A few counts support this clone. V and J are TRBV7-9 and TRBJ1-6; D is possibly TRBD1 (6 bases). Between the trimmed V and J ends, which lost 5 bases and 7 bases, there was a span of 12 bases. The CDR3 is 14 amino acids. Germline V lookup: CDR1 SEHNR, CDR2 FQNEAQ (reference sequence). This CDR3 reads CASSPRTVNSPLHF. Written as DNA, the CDR3 is TGTGCCAGCAGCCCCCGGACAGTGAATTCACCCCTCCACTTT. The whole variable domain, filled in from reference TRBV7-9 and TRBJ1-6, reads DTGVSQNPRHKITKRGQNVTFRCDPISEHNRLYWYRQTLGQGPEFLTYFQNEAQLEKSRLLSDRFSAERPKGSFSTLEIQRTEQGDSAMYLCASSPRTVNSPLHFGNGTRLTVT.

V and J are TRBV19 and TRBJ2-3, with D possibly TRBD2 on 6 matching bases. The germline V and J ends were trimmed by 0 bases and 4 bases, with 14 bases remaining between them. CDR1 and CDR2 (germline): LNHDA, SQIVND (reference sequence). This CDR3 is built from 16 residues. CDR3 residues: CASSIDLADYSDTQYF. CDR3 sequence (DNA): TGTGCCAGTAGTATAGATCTTGCGGACTACTCAGATACGCAGTATTTT.

The chain uses TRBV11-3 and TRBJ2-3, with TRBD2 matching 11 bases. Germline CDR1 and CDR2: SGHNT and YENEEA. Trimming cost V 4 bases and J 2 bases; bases outside gene matches: 8. The CDR3 sequence is 17 residues long. CDR3 loop: CASSSALAGGLTDTQYF. The CDR3, as DNA: TGTGCCAGCAGCTCAGCCCTAGCGGGGGGTCTCACAGATACGCAGTATTTT.

CDR3 nucleotides: TGCAGCGTTACATCACAGGGTAGCACTGAAGCTTTCTTT. Its translation is CSVTSQGSTEAFF. V usage is TRBV29-1 and J usage is TRBJ1-1, with D tentatively TRBD1 (6 bases). Per the germline V gene, CDR1 is SQVTM and CDR2 is ANQGSEA. The V end lost 5 bases, the J end lost 4 bases, and 14 bases lay between the germline ends. CDR3 size: 13 residues.